This T cell receptor (beta chain) was sequenced in a study of blood T cell repertoires in COVID-19. Study at large: The study drew acute and convalescent COVID-19 samples from the United States, Italy and Spain. The analysed material was cDNA or gDNA that came from T cells, B-cell-depleted T cells, or PBMCs.

Deletions cut 8 bases from V and 5 bases from J, with 19 bases between. The germline gives CDR1 MNHNY, CDR2 SVGAGI (reference sequence). The CDR3 consists of 15 residues. Source study methods: Nucleated cell counts were estimated from reference gene primer amplification. Profiled with immunoSEQ multiplex PCR; TCRdb holds only in-frame clones, not every one. D and trimming were read from the DNA, whereas the V and J calls and clone size are those reported in that table. The data contain about 130,000 clones, 80% of them singletons. The V call is TRBV6-6, the J call TRBJ1-3; TRBD1 is a possible D gene (6 bases). The sequence came from a man between 65 and 85 years old with acute or convalescent COVID-19. The sample taken for sequencing was peripheral blood. CDR3 coding DNA: TGTGCCAGCTCGCCCACAGGGATAATAAGAAACACCATATATTTT. Translated, it gives CASSPTGIIRNTIYF.